This TCR beta chain derives from a study of blood T cell repertoires in COVID-19. Study-wide background: The United States, Italy and Spain supplied acute and convalescent COVID-19 samples. PBMCs, B-cell-depleted T cells, or T cells provided the cDNA or gDNA that made up the material.

This clone was counted between two and nine times. TCRdb keeps only in-frame clones here, not all; method: immunoSEQ multiplex PCR. There are more than 150,000 clones in the sample; about 82% occur only once, and around 7% lies in the top ten. CDR1 LNHDA and CDR2 SQIVND come from the germline V gene (reference sequence). With 8 bases removed from V and 4 bases from J, the gap between germline ends came to 20 bases. This CDR3 is 15 amino acids long. The source is a man in his forties or fifties with active or convalescent COVID-19. Sample: peripheral blood. V and J are TRBV19 and TRBJ1-2, with a possible D match to TRBD1 (6 bases). The CDR3 loop is CASLPPGGLVYGYTF. The CDR3 DNA is TGTGCCAGTCTCCCCCCCGGGGGGCTAGTCTATGGCTACACCTTC.